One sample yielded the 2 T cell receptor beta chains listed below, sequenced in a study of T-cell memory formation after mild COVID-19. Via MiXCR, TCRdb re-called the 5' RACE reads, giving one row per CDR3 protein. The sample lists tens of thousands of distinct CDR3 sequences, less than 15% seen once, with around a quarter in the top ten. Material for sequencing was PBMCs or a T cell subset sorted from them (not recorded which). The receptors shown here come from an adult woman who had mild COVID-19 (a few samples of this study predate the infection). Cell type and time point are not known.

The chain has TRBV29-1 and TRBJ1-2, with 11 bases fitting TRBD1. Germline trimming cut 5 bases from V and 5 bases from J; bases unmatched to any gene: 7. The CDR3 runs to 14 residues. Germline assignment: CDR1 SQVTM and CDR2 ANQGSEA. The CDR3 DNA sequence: TGCAGCGTTAGGGAGGACAGGGGGCTTTATGGCTACACCTTC. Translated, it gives CSVREDRGLYGYTF.

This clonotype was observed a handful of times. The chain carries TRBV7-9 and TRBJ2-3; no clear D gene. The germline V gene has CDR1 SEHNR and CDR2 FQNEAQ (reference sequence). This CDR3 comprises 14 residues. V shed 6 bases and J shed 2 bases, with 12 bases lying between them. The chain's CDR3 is CASRTPPHTDTQYF. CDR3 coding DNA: TGTGCCAGCAGGACTCCACCCCACACAGATACGCAGTATTTT.